This T cell receptor beta chain stems from a study of T cell responses to AZD1222 COVID-19 vaccine (dated by TCRdb to about 2021). In the study overall: A total of approximately 240 trial participants underwent TCR sequencing, of whom about 200 had received two doses of AZD1222 and some 26 had received two doses of the MenACWY control vaccine. Trial participants were enrolled by age into 18-55, 56-69 and 70-plus year subgroups, with 148, 28 and 57 TCR-sequenced participants respectively.

The CDR3 regions of human TCRbeta chains were analyzed by immunosequencing. The published analysis was carried out like this. Repertoire TCRs were checked for matches against a reference library of SARS-CoV-2-specific TCRs that had been generated using the MIRA antigen-specificity platform. Breadth was defined as the fraction of unique TCRs that were SARS-CoV-2-associated. Depth was defined as the fraction of total T cells that were SARS-CoV-2-associated. Using the MIRA data, every spike-specific TCR was mapped to the spike region that the TCR reacted to and assigned to either a CD4 or a CD8 class. Log10-transformed breadth and depth values were compared by one-way ANOVA with Sidak's multiple comparisons tests. Drawn from immuneACCESS, this table holds only the in-frame rearrangements with V and J called that TCRdb kept. Clones are partly lost; checked studies trace under half to an unresolved V gene and leave the rest unexplained. V and J calls and clone size are copied from that table; D and trimming were computed from the DNA. For this sample there are around 120,000 clones; approximately 85% appear just once. Together, the top ten hold over 15% of the sample.

The sample's time point label, in plain terms: baseline before first vaccination. The intended sense of this specimen's treatment or condition label: meningococcal conjugate vaccine given as trial control. Vaccinee samples came from UK trials COV001 and COV002, including a single-blind randomized controlled phase 2/3 trial of AZD1222 (ChAdOx1 nCoV-19) in healthy adults. For TCRbeta chain sequencing, PBMC samples were collected from trial participants at day 0 and at day 28 after the second dose. From a lookup of the germline V gene (reference sequence), CDR1 and CDR2 are DFQATT and SNEGSKA. V is pared back by 3 bases and J by 4 bases, with 18 bases lying between the germline termini. From the cysteine up to the phenylalanine, the CDR3 has a length of 15 residues. The sequence is cut down to CDR3 DNA, 45 bases in frame from base 1. As for this clone: It has no known antigen specificity. The sample holds no much larger clone one base away, and base qualities are not on file.

The paper as a whole reports these results and caveats: In the small 56-69-year group, the increase in depth fell short of significance, most likely because of low power. After two AZD1222 doses, spike-specific TCR breadth and depth were significantly higher than at day 0 and than in MenACWY recipients. The whole spike protein was spanned by vaccine-associated CD4 TCRs, and dominant responses were seen in regions 160-218 and 743-854. Because no day 14 peak-response samples were available, the repertoires could be characterized only after the peak T cell response. Nearly half of unique spike-specific TCRs reportedly recognized epitopes outside regions mutated in the B.1.351 and B.1.1.7 variants. Only five to seven AZD1222 recipients were SARS-CoV-2 seropositive at baseline, limiting conclusions about previously exposed vaccinees. Most participants were white British and females outnumbered males, and the authors suggested that clonal diversity may have been underestimated.

The sequences come from peripheral blood, collected on day 0 of MenACWY control vaccination. This sequence uses TRBV20-1 and TRBJ2-5; the D gene identity is not certain. The receptor was isolated from an adult in good health. DNA sequence: TGCAGTGCTAGTCCCCAAGTCTGGGGAAGAGAGACCCAGTACTTC. Its product reads: CSASPQVWGRETQYF.